This TCR beta chain emerged from a study of cytomegalovirus exposure and HLA in healthy donors. Study information: HLA-typed donors contributed some 83 million unique TCRs, which were held in an early data release.

Overall study results and limits: In a later analysis, CMV-associated beta chains were mostly HLA-associated, it appeared.

Germline assignment: CDR1 SGHDT and CDR2 YYEEEE. The CDR3 covers 15 residues. V lost 0 bases, J lost 7 bases, and 17 bases lay in between. The PCR used 60 Vbeta and 13 Jbeta primers. Libraries were prepared by immunoSEQ multiplex PCR; TCRdb keeps only in-frame clonotypes and omits some of them. The sample carries 120,000 to 150,000 clones, approximately 88% recorded once. Worth noting for this clone: Its specificity is not known.

The clonotype comes from a woman aged 40 to 50 in good health and CMV-seronegative. The sequencing sample was made of PBMCs. The chain combines TRBV5-6 with TRBJ2-7, with TRBD2 as a possible D gene (6 bases). The CDR3 spells CASSLVSSLRGEQYF. CDR3 sequence (DNA): TGTGCCAGCAGCTTGGTGTCCAGCCTTCGGGGGGAGCAGTACTTC.